The text below deals with one T cell receptor (beta chain). These data come from a study of molecular identifiers for immune sequencing clone quantification. MiXCR, applied by TCRdb to the PCR reads, yields one record per CDR3 protein. The sample lists about 320,000 distinct CDR3 sequences; around 21% were seen once. The clonotype originates from a human donor in good health. Some libraries in this study had Jurkat cell RNA spiked in. Sequenced: naive CD8+ T cells from blood, with Jurkat cell RNA spiked in. Subset described: FACS-sorted CD8+CD4-CCR7+CD45RA+ naive T cells.

DNA of the CDR3: TGTGCCAGCAGTTTAATGTCAGGGGGCTTGAATCAGCCCCAGCATTTT. It specifies CASSLMSGGLNQPQHF. The V call is TRBV28, the J call TRBJ1-5, with 8 nucleotides matching TRBD1. The V and J ends lost 2 bases and 4 bases, in that order; junction bases with no gene match: 7. This CDR3 region has 16 residues. CDR1 is MDHEN, CDR2 SYDVKM, per germline.